This TCR beta chain originates from a study of T cell changes during pregnancy in multiple sclerosis. Repertoires were generated with immunoSEQ multiplex PCR, while TCRdb's copy carries only in-frame clones and drops some. The data contain tens of thousands of clones, roughly 90% of them seen just once; the ten biggest clones take up approximately 1.5%. The sequence derives from a female donor in good health, enrolled as a control in a pregnancy study. The specimen was peripheral blood, collected in the first trimester of pregnancy.

CDR3 in DNA: TGTGCCAGCAGTTCCCCGGGACAGATTACTTACGAGCAGTACTTC. As protein: CASSSPGQITYEQYF. This sequence joins TRBV7-2 and TRBJ2-7, with TRBD1 matching 7 bases. The germline gives CDR1 SGHTA, CDR2 FQGNSA. This CDR3 region has 15 residues. V shed 6 bases, J shed 4 bases, and the junction held 12 bases outside the gene matches. Combining the CDR3 with reference TRBV7-2 and TRBJ2-7 gives the whole variable domain GAGVSQSPSNKVTEKGKDVELRCDPISGHTALYWYRQSLGQGLEFLIYFQGNSAPDKSGLPSDRFSAERTGGSVSTLTIQRTQQEDSAVYLCASSSPGQITYEQYFGPGTRLTVT.